This TCR beta chain was documented in a study of siplizumab effects on memory and regulatory T cells. This clone was found once. Its antigen is unidentified. Using immunoSEQ multiplex PCR, the repertoire was profiled, and TCRdb retains in-frame clones only, with some absent. This sample yields tens of thousands of clones, of which 95% to 98% are seen a single time; about 0.6% belongs to the top ten. General study findings and limits: Tracing alloreactive clones into unstimulated subsets worked for only a minor fraction of them.

The CDR3 extends over 15 amino acids. With 5 bases removed from V and 2 bases from J, the gap between germline ends came to 16 bases. Germline V gene lookup returns CDR1 MNHEY and CDR2 SMNVEV (reference sequence). The material sequenced was naive CD4+ T cells sorted from blood. The chain has TRBV27 and TRBJ2-7; TRBD1 might be the D (5 bases). The TCR originated in a human donor in good health. The CDR3 DNA is TGTGCCAGCAGTGAGGCAGGGCTTAGACCCTACGAGCAGTACTTC. As protein: CASSEAGLRPYEQYF.